The 18 T cell receptor beta chains below were found in one sample sequenced in a study of shared clonotypes between healthy human individuals. Produced via immunoSEQ multiplex PCR; TCRdb's table is partial and in-frame only. The top ten clones hold around 0.058% of a sample with some 550,000 clones, around 97% of them seen once. The sample taken for sequencing was naive CD4+ T cells sorted from blood. Sample subset: CD45RA+ positively selected. Source of these receptors: a woman in her twenties or thirties in good health.

The V call is TRBV18, the J call TRBJ2-7; D possibly corresponds to TRBD2 (6 bases). The V gene's germline CDR1 is KGHSH and CDR2 LQKENI. Trimming pared 1 base from V and 6 bases from J, leaving 13 bases between. The CDR3 contains 14 residues. Here the CDR3 DNA reads TGTGCCAGCTCACCACGCAGGGAGGCGAGCGAGCAGTACTTC. Translation: CASSPRREASEQYF.

The V call is TRBV6-1, the J call TRBJ2-2; D is ambiguous. With 4 bases removed from V and 5 bases from J, the gap between germline ends came to 8 bases. Germline CDR1 and CDR2: MNHNS and SASEGT. This CDR3 has 13 amino acids. DNA of the CDR3: TGTGCCAGCAGTGGTGGTTGGACCGGGGAGCTGTTTTTT. Translated: CASSGGWTGELFF.

The table lists this clone with a few counts. The chain combines TRBV9 with TRBJ1-1, with D possibly being TRBD1 (6 bases). The V and J ends lost 3 bases and 8 bases respectively, with 14 bases between them. There are 13 residues in the CDR3. Germline V gene lookup returns CDR1 SGDLS and CDR2 YYNGEE. This CDR3 is CASSEGLDREAFF. CDR3 nucleotides: TGTGCCAGCAGCGAGGGTTTAGACAGGGAAGCTTTCTTT. The whole variable domain, remainder taken from reference TRBV9 and TRBJ1-1, is DSGVTQTPKHLITATGQRVTLRCSPRSGDLSVYWYQQSLDQGLQFLIQYYNGEERAKGNILERFSAQQFPDLHSELNLSSLELGDSALYFCASSEGLDREAFFGQGTRLTVV.

The V call is TRBV11-2, the J call TRBJ2-1; D unresolved. The CDR3 runs 11 residues. V lost 3 bases, J lost 6 bases, and 3 bases lay in between. CDR1 is SGHAT and CDR2 is FQNNGV in the germline V gene. The CDR3 loop reads CASSFGNEQFF. CDR3 nucleotide sequence: TGTGCCAGCAGCTTCGGCAATGAGCAGTTCTTC. Full variable domain (remainder filled in from reference TRBV11-2 and TRBJ2-1): EAGVAQSPRYKIIEKRQSVAFWCNPISGHATLYWYQQILGQGPKLLIQFQNNGVVDDSQLPKDRFSAERLKGVDSTLKIQPAKLEDSAVYLCASSFGNEQFFGPGTRLTVL.

The chain has TRBV30 and TRBJ2-2; maybe TRBD2 (6 bases). Germline V gives CDR1 GTSNPN, CDR2 SVGIG (reference sequence). There are 16 residues in the CDR3. Trimming left V 0 bases short and J 1 base short, with 12 bases between. This CDR3 is CAWSVLSGLNTGELFF. The CDR3 coding sequence is TGTGCCTGGAGTGTACTTAGCGGACTGAACACCGGGGAGCTGTTTTTT.

This sequence joins TRBV28 and TRBJ2-1, with D perhaps being TRBD1 or TRBD2 (5 bases each). CDR3 size: 16 residues. Germline lookup yields CDR1 MDHEN and CDR2 SYDVKM. Between the trimmed V and J ends, which lost 5 bases and 3 bases, there was a span of 17 bases. The CDR3 sequence: CASSGDGASYYNEQFF. The CDR3 nucleotides read TGTGCCAGCAGTGGGGACGGTGCCTCCTACTACAATGAGCAGTTCTTC.

The chain links TRBV9 to TRBJ1-2; D unresolved. The CDR3 has 12 amino acids. V was cut by 3 bases and J by 4 bases, with 7 bases left in between. CDR1 and CDR2 from the germline V gene are SGDLS and YYNGEE. In nucleotides, the CDR3 is TGTGCCAGCAGCGATCGGATCTATGGCTACACCTTC. Translated, it gives CASSDRIYGYTF.

The CDR3 protein is CASSLARAGDEQFF. DNA for the CDR3: TGTGCCAGCAGCTTAGCCCGGGCGGGGGATGAGCAGTTCTTC. The V and J genes are TRBV11-2 and TRBJ2-1; 7 nucleotides match TRBD2. The V segment lost 1 base and the J segment 8 bases; nucleotides outside the gene matches: 5. This CDR3 region has 14 residues. Germline V gene data show CDR1 as SGHAT and CDR2 as FQNNGV. Full variable domain (remainder filled in from reference TRBV11-2 and TRBJ2-1): EAGVAQSPRYKIIEKRQSVAFWCNPISGHATLYWYQQILGQGPKLLIQFQNNGVVDDSQLPKDRFSAERLKGVDSTLKIQPAKLEDSAVYLCASSLARAGDEQFFGPGTRLTVL.

The CDR3 reads CASSPRAGGYEQYF. DNA of the CDR3: TGTGCCAGCAGCCCCAGGGCGGGGGGATACGAGCAGTACTTC. The V and J genes are TRBV7-9 and TRBJ2-7; 8 nucleotides line up with TRBD2. J lost 4 bases, V lost 5 bases, and 7 bases had no gene match. CDR1 and CDR2 from the germline V gene are SEHNR and FQNEAQ (reference sequence). The CDR3 is made up of 14 amino acids.

This clone has a single count. The chain is built from TRBV4-2 and TRBJ2-1; D is tentatively TRBD1 or TRBD2 (5 bases each). Germline CDR1 and CDR2: LGHNA and YNFKEQ. The CDR3 has 15 residues. Between the trimmed V and J ends, which lost 4 bases and 10 bases, there was a span of 20 bases. CDR3 bases: TGTGCCAGCAGCCGGGACCGGTTGGAGAAGGAGGAGCAGTTCTTC. Protein sequence: CASSRDRLEKEEQFF.

The J gene is TRBJ2-7, the V gene TRBV11-1; 8 bases align to TRBD2. This CDR3 has 14 amino acids. Germline trimming cut 5 bases from V and 2 bases from J; bases unmatched to any gene: 5. CDR1 and CDR2 (germline): SGHAT, FQDESV (reference sequence). As DNA, the CDR3 is TGTGCCAGCAGCCGCATAGCGGGACCCTACGAGCAGTACTTC. Translated: CASSRIAGPYEQYF.

The rearrangement uses TRBV19 and TRBJ2-3; D perhaps matches TRBD2 (6 bases). V was pared by 7 bases and J by 3 bases, with 20 bases between. Germline V lookup: CDR1 LNHDA, CDR2 SQIVND (reference sequence). The CDR3 extends over 16 amino acids. CDR3 residues: CASTAKVAVATDTQYF. Here the CDR3 DNA reads TGTGCCAGTACCGCCAAGGTAGCGGTAGCAACAGATACGCAGTATTTT.

The V gene is TRBV18, the J gene TRBJ2-7; no reliable D call. The CDR3 has 13 amino acids. With 6 bases removed from V and 7 bases from J, the gap between germline ends came to 16 bases. Germline CDR1 is KGHSH and CDR2 is LQKENI. The CDR3 reads CASSAGYGREQYF. DNA for the CDR3: TGTGCCAGCTCCGCCGGGTACGGTCGAGAGCAGTACTTC.

This chain uses TRBV4-2 with TRBJ2-7; TRBD2 aligns across 10 bases. Trimming removed 0 bases from V and 3 bases from J; junction bases left unmatched: 8. CDR3 length: 17 amino acids. Germline CDR1 LGHNA, CDR2 YNFKEQ. The CDR3 is CASSQEGGRTSGYEQYF. The CDR3 DNA reads as TGTGCCAGCAGCCAAGAAGGCGGCAGGACTAGCGGCTACGAGCAGTACTTC.

The chain couples TRBV10-3 to TRBJ1-1; TRBD1 is a possible D gene (6 bases). V lost 0 bases, J lost 2 bases, and 10 bases lay in between. CDR3 length: 15 residues. Looked up from germline, CDR1 is ENHRY and CDR2 is SYGVKD. The CDR3 DNA reads TGTGCCATCAGTGAGTCGGGGGGCGCAAACACTGAAGCTTTCTTT. Translation gives CAISESGGANTEAFF.

The chain joins TRBV5-1 to TRBJ2-7; 10 nucleotides match TRBD1. In germline, CDR1 is SGHRS, CDR2 YFSETQ. This CDR3 region has 14 residues. V lost 6 bases to trimming and J lost 3 bases; unmatched junction nucleotides: 6. The CDR3 DNA reads as TGCGCCAGCACCGACAGGACAGGGGGCTACGAGCAGTACTTC. Its translation is CASTDRTGGYEQYF.

This chain uses TRBV5-1 with TRBJ1-1; 8 bases agree with TRBD1. The germline V gene encodes CDR1 SGHRS and CDR2 YFSETQ. The CDR3 is 16 amino acids. V lost 0 bases and J lost 11; bases outside the gene matches: 15. This CDR3 reads CASSLAGGQDTSRAFF. CDR3 coding DNA: TGCGCCAGCAGCTTGGCCGGGGGACAGGACACGTCGAGGGCTTTCTTT.

V usage is TRBV11-1 and J usage is TRBJ2-1; D tentatively reads TRBD1 or TRBD2 (5 bases each). CDR1 and CDR2 (germline): SGHAT, FQDESV (reference sequence). The ends were cut back, 1 base at V and 15 bases at J, with 13 bases in the middle. This CDR3 has 12 residues. The CDR3 bases are TGTGCCAGCAGCTTAGACCGGGACGGAATGTTCTTC. Residues: CASSLDRDGMFF.